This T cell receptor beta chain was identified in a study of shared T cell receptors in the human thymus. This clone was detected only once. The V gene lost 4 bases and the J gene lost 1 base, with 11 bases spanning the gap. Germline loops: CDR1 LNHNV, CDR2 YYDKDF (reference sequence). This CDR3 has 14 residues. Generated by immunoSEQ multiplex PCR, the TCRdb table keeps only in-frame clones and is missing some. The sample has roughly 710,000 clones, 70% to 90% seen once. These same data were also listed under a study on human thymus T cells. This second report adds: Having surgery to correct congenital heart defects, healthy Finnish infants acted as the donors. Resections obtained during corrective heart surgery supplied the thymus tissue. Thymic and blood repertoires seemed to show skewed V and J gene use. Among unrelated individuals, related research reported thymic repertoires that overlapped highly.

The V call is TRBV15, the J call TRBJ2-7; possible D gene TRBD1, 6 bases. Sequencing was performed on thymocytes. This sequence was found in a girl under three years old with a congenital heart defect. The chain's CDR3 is CATSTITGSYEQYF. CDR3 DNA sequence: TGTGCCACCAGCACAATCACAGGGTCCTACGAGCAGTACTTC.